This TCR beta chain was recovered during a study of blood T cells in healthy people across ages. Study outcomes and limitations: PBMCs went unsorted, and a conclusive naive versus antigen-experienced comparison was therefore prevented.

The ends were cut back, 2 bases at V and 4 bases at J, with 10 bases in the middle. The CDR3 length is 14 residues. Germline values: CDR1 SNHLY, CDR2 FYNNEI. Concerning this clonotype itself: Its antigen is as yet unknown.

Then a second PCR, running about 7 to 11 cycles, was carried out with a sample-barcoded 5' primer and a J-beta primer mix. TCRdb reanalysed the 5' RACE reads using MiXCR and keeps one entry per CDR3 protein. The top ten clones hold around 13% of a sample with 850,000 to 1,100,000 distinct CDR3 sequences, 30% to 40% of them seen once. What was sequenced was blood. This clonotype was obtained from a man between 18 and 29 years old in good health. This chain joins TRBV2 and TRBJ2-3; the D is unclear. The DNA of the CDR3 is TGTGCCAGCAGTGAAAGGCCTAAACCAGATACGCAGTATTTT. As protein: CASSERPKPDTQYF. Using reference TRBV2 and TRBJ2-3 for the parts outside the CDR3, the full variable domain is EPEVTQTPSHQVTQMGQEVILRCVPISNHLYFYWYRQILGQKVEFLVSFYNNEISEKSEIFDDQFSVERPDGSNFTLKIRSTKLEDSAMYFCASSERPKPDTQYFGPGTRLTVL.